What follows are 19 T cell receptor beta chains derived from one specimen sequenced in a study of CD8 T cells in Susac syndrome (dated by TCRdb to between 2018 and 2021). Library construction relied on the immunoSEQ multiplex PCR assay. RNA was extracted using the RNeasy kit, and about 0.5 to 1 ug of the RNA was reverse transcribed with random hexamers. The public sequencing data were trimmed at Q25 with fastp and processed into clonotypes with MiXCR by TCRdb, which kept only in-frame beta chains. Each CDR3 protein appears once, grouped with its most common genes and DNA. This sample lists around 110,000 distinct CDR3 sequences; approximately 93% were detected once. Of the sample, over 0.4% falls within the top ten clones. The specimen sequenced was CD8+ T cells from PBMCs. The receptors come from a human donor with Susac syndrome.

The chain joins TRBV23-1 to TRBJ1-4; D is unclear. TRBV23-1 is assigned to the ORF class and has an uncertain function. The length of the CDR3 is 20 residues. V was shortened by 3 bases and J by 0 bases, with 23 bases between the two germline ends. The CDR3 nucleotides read TGCGCCAGCAGTCACGCGAATACGAAAGAGCAGGCTGCAACTAATGAAAAACTGTTTTTT. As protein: CASSHANTKEQAATNEKLFF.

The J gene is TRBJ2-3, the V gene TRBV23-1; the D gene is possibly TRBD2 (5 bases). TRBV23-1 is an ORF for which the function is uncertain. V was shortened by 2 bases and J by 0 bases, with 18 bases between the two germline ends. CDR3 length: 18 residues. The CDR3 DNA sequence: TGCGCCAGCAGTCAAGGGAACAAGCGGAGCTATAGCACAGATACGCAGTATTTT. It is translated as CASSQGNKRSYSTDTQYF.

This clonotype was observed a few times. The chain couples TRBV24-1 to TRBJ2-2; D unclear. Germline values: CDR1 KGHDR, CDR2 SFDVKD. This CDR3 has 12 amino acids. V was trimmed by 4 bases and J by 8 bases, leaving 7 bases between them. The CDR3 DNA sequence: TGTGCCACCAGTGACCACTCAGGGGAGCTGTTTTTT. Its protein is CATSDHSGELFF.

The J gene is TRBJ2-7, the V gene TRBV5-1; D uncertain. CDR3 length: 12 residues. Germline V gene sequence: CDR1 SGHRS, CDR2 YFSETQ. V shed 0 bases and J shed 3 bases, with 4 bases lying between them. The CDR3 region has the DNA TGCGCCAGCAGCTTGGACTACTACGAGCAGTACTTC. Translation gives CASSLDYYEQYF. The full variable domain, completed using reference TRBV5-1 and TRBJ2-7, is KAGVTQTPRYLIKTRGQQVTLSCSPISGHRSVSWYQQTPGQGLQFLFEYFSETQRNKGNFPGRFSGRQFSNSRSEMNVSTLELGDSALYLCASSLDYYEQYFGPGTRLTVT.

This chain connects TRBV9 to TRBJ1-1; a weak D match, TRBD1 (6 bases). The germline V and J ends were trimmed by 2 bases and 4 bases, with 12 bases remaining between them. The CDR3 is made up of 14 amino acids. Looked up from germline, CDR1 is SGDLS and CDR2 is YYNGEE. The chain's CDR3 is CASSVTQGSTEAFF. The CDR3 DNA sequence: TGTGCCAGCAGCGTTACACAGGGTTCCACTGAAGCTTTCTTT.

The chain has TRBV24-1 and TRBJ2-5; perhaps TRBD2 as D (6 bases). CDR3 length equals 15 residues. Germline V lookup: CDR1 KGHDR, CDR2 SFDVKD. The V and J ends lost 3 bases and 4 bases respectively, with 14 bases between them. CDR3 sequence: CATSDGTGPGETQYF. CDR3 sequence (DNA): TGTGCCACCAGTGATGGGACTGGCCCAGGAGAGACCCAGTACTTC.

In nucleotides, the CDR3 is TGTGCCAGTAGACACCCCAGGGGCAGTAACACTGAAGCTTTCTTT. Amino acids: CASRHPRGSNTEAFF. J is TRBJ1-1 and V is TRBV19; a weak D match, TRBD1 (6 bases). The V gene lost 6 bases and the J gene lost 2 bases, with 16 bases spanning the gap. Germline V gives CDR1 LNHDA, CDR2 SQIVND (reference sequence). The CDR3 covers 15 residues.

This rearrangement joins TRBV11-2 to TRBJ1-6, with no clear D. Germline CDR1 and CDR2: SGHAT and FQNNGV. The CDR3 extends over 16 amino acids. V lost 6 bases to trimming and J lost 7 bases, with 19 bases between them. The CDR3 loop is CASSPAGRAVNSPLHF. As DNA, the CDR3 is TGTGCCAGCAGTCCCGCCGGGAGGGCGGTAAATTCACCCCTCCACTTT.

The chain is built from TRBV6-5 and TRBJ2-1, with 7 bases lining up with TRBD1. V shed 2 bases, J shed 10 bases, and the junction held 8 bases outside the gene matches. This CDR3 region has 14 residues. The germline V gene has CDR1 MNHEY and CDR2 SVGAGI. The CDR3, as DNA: TGTGCCAGCAGTTACACACAGGGGATGCGGGAGCAGTTCTTC. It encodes CASSYTQGMREQFF.

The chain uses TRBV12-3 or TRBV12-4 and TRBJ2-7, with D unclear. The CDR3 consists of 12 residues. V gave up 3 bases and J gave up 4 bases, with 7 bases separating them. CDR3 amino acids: CASSLTPYEQYF. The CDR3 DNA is TGTGCCAGCAGTTTGACTCCTTACGAGCAGTACTTC.

The CDR3 reads CASSPRQGGNEQFF. CDR3 nucleotides: TGTGCCAGCAGCCCCCGACAGGGGGGCAATGAGCAGTTCTTC. The V gene is TRBV5-6, the J gene TRBJ2-1; 9 bases match TRBD1. J lost 6 bases, V lost 4 bases, and 5 bases had no gene match. In germline, CDR1 is SGHDT, CDR2 YYEEEE. CDR3 length equals 14 residues.

CDR3 sequence: CATSSGTSGKETQYF. CDR3 DNA: TGTGCCACCAGCAGCGGGACTAGCGGTAAAGAGACCCAGTACTTC. The chain joins TRBV15 to TRBJ2-5; 11 bases match TRBD2. Per germline, CDR1 LNHNV and CDR2 YYDKDF (reference sequence). V was pared by 3 bases and J by 3 bases, with 3 bases of the junction left unmatched. The CDR3 sequence is 15 residues long.

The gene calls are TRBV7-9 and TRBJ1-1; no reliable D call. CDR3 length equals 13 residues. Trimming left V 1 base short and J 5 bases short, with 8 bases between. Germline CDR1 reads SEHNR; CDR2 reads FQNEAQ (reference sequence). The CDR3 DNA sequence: TGTGCCAGCAGCTTAGAGGTTGGTACTGAAGCTTTCTTT. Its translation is CASSLEVGTEAFF.

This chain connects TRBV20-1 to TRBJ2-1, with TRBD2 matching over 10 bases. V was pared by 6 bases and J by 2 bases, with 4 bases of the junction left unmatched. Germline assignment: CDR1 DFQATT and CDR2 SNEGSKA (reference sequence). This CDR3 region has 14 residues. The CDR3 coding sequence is TGCAGTGCCGACACTAGCGGGGCCTACAATGAGCAGTTCTTC. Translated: CSADTSGAYNEQFF.

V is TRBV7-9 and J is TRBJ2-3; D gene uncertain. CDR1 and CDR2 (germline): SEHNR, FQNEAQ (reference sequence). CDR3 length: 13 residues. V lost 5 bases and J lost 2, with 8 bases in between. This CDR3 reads CASSPDNTDTQYF. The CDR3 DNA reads TGTGCCAGCAGCCCTGATAACACAGATACGCAGTATTTT. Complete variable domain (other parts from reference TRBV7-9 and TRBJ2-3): DTGVSQNPRHKITKRGQNVTFRCDPISEHNRLYWYRQTLGQGPEFLTYFQNEAQLEKSRLLSDRFSAERPKGSFSTLEIQRTEQGDSAMYLCASSPDNTDTQYFGPGTRLTVL.

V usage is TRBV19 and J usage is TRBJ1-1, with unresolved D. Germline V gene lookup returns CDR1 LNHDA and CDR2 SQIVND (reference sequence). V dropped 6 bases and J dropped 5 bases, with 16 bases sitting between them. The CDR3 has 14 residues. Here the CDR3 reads CASRGNRPGTEAFF. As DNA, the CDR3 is TGTGCCAGTAGAGGCAACCGGCCGGGAACTGAAGCTTTCTTT.

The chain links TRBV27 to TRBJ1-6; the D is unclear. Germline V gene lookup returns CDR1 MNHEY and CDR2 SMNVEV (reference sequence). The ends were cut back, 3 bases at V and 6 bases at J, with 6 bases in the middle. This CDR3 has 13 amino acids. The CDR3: CASSFGRNSPLHF. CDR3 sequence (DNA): TGTGCCAGCAGTTTTGGGCGTAATTCACCCCTCCACTTT.

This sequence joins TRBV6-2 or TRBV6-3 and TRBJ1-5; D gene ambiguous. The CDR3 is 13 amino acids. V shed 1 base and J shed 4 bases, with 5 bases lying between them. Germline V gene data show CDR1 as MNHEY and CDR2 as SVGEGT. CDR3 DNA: TGTGCCAGCAGTTACTACAGTAATCAGCCCCAGCATTTT. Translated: CASSYYSNQPQHF.

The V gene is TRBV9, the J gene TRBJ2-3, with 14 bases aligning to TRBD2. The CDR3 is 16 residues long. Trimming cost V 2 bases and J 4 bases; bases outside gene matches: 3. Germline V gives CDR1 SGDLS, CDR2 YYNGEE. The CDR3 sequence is CASSVTSGGAADTQYF. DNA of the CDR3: TGTGCCAGCAGCGTGACTAGCGGGGGGGCCGCAGATACGCAGTATTTT.